This is a list of T cell receptor beta chains from one sample in a study of blood T cell repertoires in COVID-19. The method was immunoSEQ multiplex PCR; TCRdb's version includes in-frame clones alone and lacks a portion of them. The data show over 100,000 clones, around 88% seen once. Sequenced input: peripheral blood. The receptor set was obtained from a human donor with acute or convalescent COVID-19. The donor label of this sample is uncertain. CDR3s include the opening cysteine and the closing phenylalanine or tryptophan. The D gene is left open where the match is weak. Where a row states a size, it is once, few, many or the class of an expanded clone; other rows omit it.

d_call: TRBD1
j_call: TRBJ1-5
cdr3_length: 13
clone_size: -
v_call: TRBV30
cdr3_nt: TGTGCCTGGAACAGGGGGTTGGATCAGCCCCAGCATTTT
cdr3_aa: CAWNRGLDQPQHF

d_call: TRBD2
j_call: TRBJ2-1
cdr3_length: 21
clone_size: -
v_call: TRBV6-6
cdr3_nt: TGTGCCAGCAGCAGACCCTTAGCGGGAGGGCTCACTTCCGGCTCCTACAATGAGCAGTTCTTC
cdr3_aa: CASSRPLAGGLTSGSYNEQFF

d_call: TRBD2
j_call: TRBJ2-7
cdr3_length: 17
clone_size: -
v_call: TRBV6-2/TRBV6-3
cdr3_nt: TGTGCCAGCAGTTACGTAGGACTAGCGGGAAGAACCTACGAGCAGTACTTC
cdr3_aa: CASSYVGLAGRTYEQYF

d_call: TRBD1
j_call: TRBJ1-5
cdr3_length: 14
clone_size: -
v_call: TRBV29-1
cdr3_nt: TGCAGCGTATCAGTGGGACAGGGAAGGCAGCCCCAGCATTTT
cdr3_aa: CSVSVGQGRQPQHF

d_call: TRBD1
j_call: TRBJ2-7
cdr3_length: 14
clone_size: once
v_call: TRBV28
cdr3_nt: TGTGCCAGCAGCATCGGGACAGATACCTACGAGCAGTACTTC
cdr3_aa: CASSIGTDTYEQYF

d_call: TRBD1
j_call: TRBJ1-4
cdr3_length: 15
clone_size: -
v_call: TRBV27
cdr3_nt: TGTGCCAGCAGTCCCTGGACAGGGGGAAATGAAAAACTGTTTTTT
cdr3_aa: CASSPWTGGNEKLFF

d_call: TRBD1
j_call: TRBJ2-5
cdr3_length: 14
clone_size: -
v_call: TRBV18
cdr3_nt: TGTGCCAGCTCATACCAGACAGGGGAAGAGACCCAGTACTTC
cdr3_aa: CASSYQTGEETQYF

d_call: -
j_call: TRBJ2-7
cdr3_length: 13
clone_size: few
v_call: TRBV19
cdr3_nt: TGTGCCAGTCAGGGCGGGAACTCCTACGAGCAGTACTTC
cdr3_aa: CASQGGNSYEQYF

d_call: TRBD2
j_call: TRBJ2-2
cdr3_length: 17
clone_size: -
v_call: TRBV7-3
cdr3_nt: TGTGCCAGCAGCCCAAGTGATCTAGCGGGAGATACCGGAGAGCTGTTTTTT
cdr3_aa: CASSPSDLAGDTGELFF

d_call: TRBD1
j_call: TRBJ1-5
cdr3_length: 15
clone_size: -
v_call: TRBV4-1
cdr3_nt: TGCGCCAGCAGCCAAGGAGAAGGGGGCGTTCAGCCCCAGCATTTT
cdr3_aa: CASSQGEGGVQPQHF

d_call: TRBD1
j_call: TRBJ1-1
cdr3_length: 17
clone_size: once
v_call: TRBV19
cdr3_nt: TGTGCCAGTAAAAAAGTCTCGTCCGGGACAGGGAACACTGAAGCTTTCTTT
cdr3_aa: CASKKVSSGTGNTEAFF

d_call: -
j_call: TRBJ1-2
cdr3_length: 13
clone_size: -
v_call: TRBV7-2
cdr3_nt: TGTGCCAGCAGCCCAGCGGGGACGGGAGGCTACACCTTC
cdr3_aa: CASSPAGTGGYTF

d_call: TRBD2
j_call: TRBJ2-1
cdr3_length: 18
clone_size: -
v_call: TRBV9
cdr3_nt: TGTGCCAGCAGCATCGACGGGCGGGGAACTAGCGGGGGTTATGAGCAGTTCTTC
cdr3_aa: CASSIDGRGTSGGYEQFF

d_call: TRBD1
j_call: TRBJ2-7
cdr3_length: 13
clone_size: once
v_call: TRBV27
cdr3_nt: TGTGCCAGCAGTACCGGACAGGGGTACGAGCAGTACTTC
cdr3_aa: CASSTGQGYEQYF

d_call: -
j_call: TRBJ1-4
cdr3_length: 14
clone_size: -
v_call: TRBV15
cdr3_nt: TGTGCCACCAGCAGAGCAGGGGATAATGAAAAACTGTTTTTT
cdr3_aa: CATSRAGDNEKLFF

d_call: -
j_call: TRBJ2-3
cdr3_length: 19
clone_size: -
v_call: TRBV21-1
cdr3_nt: TGTGCCAGCAGCCACACCGGGACAGGGTCTAAGAGTGGGGAGGATACGCAGTATTTT
cdr3_aa: CASSHTGTGSKSGEDTQYF

d_call: -
j_call: TRBJ2-1
cdr3_length: 14
clone_size: -
v_call: TRBV15
cdr3_nt: TGTGCCACCAGCAGGGAACTAGGTACCAATGAGCAGTTCTTC
cdr3_aa: CATSRELGTNEQFF

d_call: -
j_call: TRBJ2-5
cdr3_length: 12
clone_size: -
v_call: TRBV2
cdr3_nt: TGTGCCAGCAGTCCCATCCCCGGGACCCAGTACTTC
cdr3_aa: CASSPIPGTQYF

d_call: -
j_call: TRBJ2-2
cdr3_length: 12
clone_size: -
v_call: TRBV6-5
cdr3_nt: TGTGCCGCGCAGGGAAACACCGGGGAGCTGTTTTTT
cdr3_aa: CAAQGNTGELFF

d_call: -
j_call: TRBJ1-1
cdr3_length: 13
clone_size: -
v_call: TRBV9
cdr3_nt: TGTGCCAGCAGCGTAGCGGGGAACACTGAAGCTTTCTTT
cdr3_aa: CASSVAGNTEAFF

d_call: -
j_call: TRBJ2-7
cdr3_length: 15
clone_size: few
v_call: TRBV6-5
cdr3_nt: TGTGCCAGCAGTTACTCTGGGACATTATCCGCCGAGCAGTACTTC
cdr3_aa: CASSYSGTLSAEQYF

d_call: -
j_call: TRBJ2-3
cdr3_length: 14
clone_size: -
v_call: TRBV5-4
cdr3_nt: TGTGCCAGCAGCTTGTCGGGGAGCACAGATACGCAGTATTTT
cdr3_aa: CASSLSGSTDTQYF

d_call: -
j_call: TRBJ1-1
cdr3_length: 14
clone_size: -
v_call: TRBV7-9
cdr3_nt: TGTGCCAGCAGCCCCCAGCCCGGGAGAACTGAAGCTTTCTTT
cdr3_aa: CASSPQPGRTEAFF

d_call: -
j_call: TRBJ2-2
cdr3_length: 15
clone_size: -
v_call: TRBV5-6
cdr3_nt: TGTGCCAGCAGCTTGGGGGGGCTGCACACCGGGGAGCTGTTTTTT
cdr3_aa: CASSLGGLHTGELFF

d_call: TRBD1
j_call: TRBJ1-4
cdr3_length: 15
clone_size: -
v_call: TRBV9
cdr3_nt: TGTGCCAGCAGCGCACAGGGGTTGTCGGATGAAAAACTGTTTTTT
cdr3_aa: CASSAQGLSDEKLFF

d_call: TRBD1
j_call: TRBJ1-1
cdr3_length: 17
clone_size: -
v_call: TRBV18
cdr3_nt: TGTGCCAGCTCACCATTTCAGGGGGCGGTGGAGAACACTGAAGCTTTCTTT
cdr3_aa: CASSPFQGAVENTEAFF

d_call: TRBD1
j_call: TRBJ2-7
cdr3_length: 12
clone_size: -
v_call: TRBV30
cdr3_nt: TGTGCCTGGAGCTTACAGGGGGGCGAGCAGTACTTC
cdr3_aa: CAWSLQGGEQYF

d_call: -
j_call: TRBJ2-1
cdr3_length: 13
clone_size: -
v_call: TRBV6-2/TRBV6-3
cdr3_nt: TGTGCCAGCAGTTACTCACTAGCTTGGGAGCAGTTCTTC
cdr3_aa: CASSYSLAWEQFF

d_call: -
j_call: TRBJ1-1
cdr3_length: 14
clone_size: -
v_call: TRBV6-5
cdr3_nt: TGTGCCAGCAGTTATAACACAGACGACACTGAAGCTTTCTTT
cdr3_aa: CASSYNTDDTEAFF

d_call: -
j_call: TRBJ2-1
cdr3_length: 20
clone_size: -
v_call: TRBV3-1/TRBV3-2
cdr3_nt: TGTGCCAGCAGCCAAGATCGGGGAAGCGGCAGCCCTATTTCCTACAATGAGCAGTTCTTC
cdr3_aa: CASSQDRGSGSPISYNEQFF

d_call: -
j_call: TRBJ1-4
cdr3_length: 15
clone_size: once
v_call: TRBV7-9
cdr3_nt: TGTGCCAGCAGCTTATTGGCCACCCCAGATGAAAAACTGTTTTTT
cdr3_aa: CASSLLATPDEKLFF

d_call: TRBD1
j_call: TRBJ1-3
cdr3_length: 14
clone_size: -
v_call: TRBV7-9
cdr3_nt: TGTGCCAGCAGTGCAGGGGGTGCTGGAAACACCATATATTTT
cdr3_aa: CASSAGGAGNTIYF

d_call: TRBD2
j_call: TRBJ2-3
cdr3_length: 13
clone_size: -
v_call: TRBV7-3
cdr3_nt: TGTGCCAGCTCTAGCGGGGACACAGATACGCAGTATTTT
cdr3_aa: CASSSGDTDTQYF

d_call: TRBD1
j_call: TRBJ1-5
cdr3_length: 19
clone_size: -
v_call: TRBV4-1
cdr3_nt: TGCGCCAGCAGCCAAGATCCCACCTTGGACAGGGGAGGTGATCAGCCCCAGCATTTT
cdr3_aa: CASSQDPTLDRGGDQPQHF

d_call: TRBD1
j_call: TRBJ1-6
cdr3_length: 16
clone_size: -
v_call: TRBV6-1
cdr3_nt: TGTGCCAGCAGTGGGACAGGAGCCTCTATCGGTTCACCCCTCCACTTT
cdr3_aa: CASSGTGASIGSPLHF

d_call: -
j_call: TRBJ2-2
cdr3_length: 17
clone_size: -
v_call: TRBV2
cdr3_nt: TGTGCCAGCAGTATCATCCGGCTAGCGCCTAACACCGGGGAGCTGTTTTTT
cdr3_aa: CASSIIRLAPNTGELFF

d_call: -
j_call: TRBJ1-2
cdr3_length: 16
clone_size: -
v_call: TRBV7-9
cdr3_nt: TGTGCCAGCAGCTTAGCCGGGTTTGACGAGCGCTATGGCTACACCTTC
cdr3_aa: CASSLAGFDERYGYTF

d_call: -
j_call: TRBJ2-7
cdr3_length: 12
clone_size: -
v_call: TRBV12-3/TRBV12-4
cdr3_nt: TGTGCCAGCAGTTGGGCTAGGGGTGAGCAGTACTTC
cdr3_aa: CASSWARGEQYF

d_call: -
j_call: TRBJ1-3
cdr3_length: 17
clone_size: -
v_call: TRBV18
cdr3_nt: TGTGCCAGCTCACCAAGGATCACAGGGCCCTCTGGAAACACCATATATTTT
cdr3_aa: CASSPRITGPSGNTIYF

d_call: TRBD1
j_call: TRBJ1-6
cdr3_length: 12
clone_size: -
v_call: TRBV2
cdr3_nt: TGTGCCGGAACAGGGGATAATTCACCCCTCCACTTT
cdr3_aa: CAGTGDNSPLHF

d_call: -
j_call: TRBJ2-3
cdr3_length: 14
clone_size: -
v_call: TRBV5-4
cdr3_nt: TGTGCCAGCAGCCTAACCCAACTAGCAGATACGCAGTATTTT
cdr3_aa: CASSLTQLADTQYF